Listed here are 24 T cell receptor beta chains from one sample, sequenced in a study of blood T cell repertoires in COVID-19. Repertoires were generated with immunoSEQ multiplex PCR, while TCRdb's copy carries only in-frame clones and drops some. The table has 120,000 to 150,000 clones, 75% to 85% seen once. The sample comprised peripheral blood. These receptors were taken from a man in his 60s with active or convalescent COVID-19.

CDR3 bases: TGTGCCAGTAGGCCGACAGGCGCGTCTGGAAACACCATATATTTT. Translating it yields CASRPTGASGNTIYF. The V and J genes are TRBV19 and TRBJ1-3, with TRBD1 as a possible D gene (6 bases). This CDR3 region has 15 residues. V lost 6 bases and J lost 1, with 13 bases in between. Germline loops: CDR1 LNHDA, CDR2 SQIVND (reference sequence).

V gene TRBV28 combines with J gene TRBJ1-1; D may be TRBD1 (6 bases). CDR1 MDHEN and CDR2 SYDVKM come from the germline V gene. V lost 0 bases and J lost 1, with 9 bases in between. CDR3 size: 15 residues. The CDR3, as DNA: TGTGCCAGCAGTTTATGGATGACAGGGAACACTGAAGCTTTCTTT. The encoded protein is CASSLWMTGNTEAFF.

This chain uses TRBV9 with TRBJ2-1, with 8 bases fitting TRBD2. The germline V gene has CDR1 SGDLS and CDR2 YYNGEE. V shed 5 bases and J 12 bases; nucleotides not matched to a gene: 16. The CDR3 spans 15 residues. The CDR3 nucleotides read TGTGCCAGCAGTCGTGAGCTAGCGGGCGCTCGGGGGCAGTTCTTC. Its translation: CASSRELAGARGQFF.

The chain combines TRBV19 with TRBJ1-6; D gene uncertain. V shed 6 bases and J shed 19 bases, with 19 bases lying between them. CDR3 size: 12 residues. From germline, CDR1 is LNHDA and CDR2 SQIVND (reference sequence). The CDR3 DNA is TGTGCCAGTAGCCCCGAATCGGGTCTGTGGCACTTT. Translation gives CASSPESGLWHF.

This chain joins TRBV19 and TRBJ2-3; 9 nucleotides agree with TRBD2. Looked up from germline, CDR1 is LNHDA and CDR2 is SQIVND (reference sequence). J gave up 5 bases and V 8 bases, and 11 bases lay outside the gene matches. The CDR3 covers 15 residues. CDR3 nucleotide sequence: TGTGCCAGTGGGAGTCGCGGGAGGGCGTTAGATACGCAGTATTTT. Amino acids: CASGSRGRALDTQYF. The full variable domain, with the rest looked up from reference TRBV19 and TRBJ2-3, is DGGITQSPKYLFRKEGQNVTLSCEQNLNHDAMYWYRQDPGQGLRLIYYSQIVNDFQKGDIAEGYSVSREKKESFPLTVTSAQKNPTAFYLCASGSRGRALDTQYFGPGTRLTVL.

This clone occurred once. The V call is TRBV5-5, the J call TRBJ2-7; TRBD2 is a possible D gene (5 bases). V lost 3 bases and J lost 7, with 20 bases in between. The CDR3 runs 15 residues. Germline-derived CDR1 and CDR2 are SGHKS and YYEKEE (reference sequence). DNA for the CDR3: TGTGCCAGCAGCTCGGCGGGTCCCCAGTCGGGGGAGCAGTACTTC. It encodes CASSSAGPQSGEQYF.

This rearrangement joins TRBV2 to TRBJ1-2, with 11 bases aligning to TRBD1. Per the germline V gene, CDR1 is SNHLY and CDR2 is FYNNEI. The CDR3 sequence is 15 residues long. Trimming removed 8 bases from V and 0 bases from J; junction bases left unmatched: 5. In DNA form, the CDR3 reads TGTGCCAGCCGGACAGGGGGCCGTGCTAACTATGGCTACACCTTC. Translation: CASRTGGRANYGYTF.

This chain links TRBV5-1 with TRBJ1-5, with 11 nucleotides matching TRBD1. Germline values: CDR1 SGHRS, CDR2 YFSETQ. This CDR3 spans 17 amino acids. J gave up 1 base and V 5 bases, and 8 bases lay outside the gene matches. This chain's CDR3 is CASRPGTGGESNQPQHF. The CDR3 DNA sequence: TGCGCCAGCAGGCCCGGGACAGGGGGGGAAAGCAATCAGCCCCAGCATTTT.

This chain connects TRBV9 to TRBJ2-1; the D gene is possibly TRBD2 (6 bases). Trimming removed 0 bases at V and 9 bases at J, with 10 bases between. The CDR3 has 13 amino acids. Germline-derived CDR1 and CDR2 are SGDLS and YYNGEE. The CDR3: CASSVAGAGEQFF. CDR3 bases: TGTGCCAGCAGCGTAGCGGGAGCGGGTGAGCAGTTCTTC.

This chain joins TRBV19 and TRBJ2-3; 9 bases line up with TRBD1. The germline CDR1 and CDR2 sequences are LNHDA and SQIVND (reference sequence). Trimming removed 6 bases from V and 4 bases from J; junction bases left unmatched: 11. The CDR3 spans 16 residues. CDR3 coding DNA: TGTGCCAGTAGGGTCTCCGGGACAGGGATTTCAGATACGCAGTATTTT. Translated, it gives CASRVSGTGISDTQYF.

This chain connects TRBV6-2 or TRBV6-3 to TRBJ2-2; D is unresolved. V was cut by 7 bases and J by 7 bases, with 10 bases left in between. CDR3 size: 12 residues. Looked up from germline, CDR1 is MNHEY and CDR2 is SVGEGT. Written as DNA, the CDR3 is TGTGCCAGCACCCCCGGAGTCGGGGAGCTGTTTTTT. Amino acids: CASTPGVGELFF.

The V call is TRBV4-3, the J call TRBJ2-5; 15 nucleotides align to TRBD2. The CDR3 has 17 amino acids. V lost 1 base and J lost 5; bases outside the gene matches: 5. Germline V gene lookup returns CDR1 LGHNA and CDR2 YSLEER. CDR3 DNA sequence: TGCGCCAGCAGCCAAGGGACTAGCGGGAGGGCCGAGGAGACCCAGTACTTC. Translation: CASSQGTSGRAEETQYF.

The chain couples TRBV7-9 to TRBJ2-1, with D perhaps matching TRBD2 (5 bases). The CDR3 consists of 15 residues. Trimming stripped 0 bases from V and 4 bases from J, with 10 bases between. CDR1 SEHNR and CDR2 FQNEAQ come from the germline V gene (reference sequence). CDR3 DNA sequence: TGTGCCAGCAGCTTAGCGGTAGCGAAGTACAATGAGCAGTTCTTC. It codes for CASSLAVAKYNEQFF.

The chain has TRBV7-2 and TRBJ1-1; D not certain. The CDR3 extends over 14 amino acids. V was clipped by 4 bases and J by 1 base, with 10 bases between them. Germline assignment: CDR1 SGHTA and CDR2 FQGNSA. DNA for the CDR3: TGTGCCAGCAGCTCCCAGGTGAGGAACACTGAAGCTTTCTTT. Its protein product is CASSSQVRNTEAFF.

This chain joins TRBV29-1 and TRBJ1-1; perhaps TRBD1 as D (5 bases). CDR1 SQVTM and CDR2 ANQGSEA come from the germline V gene. The germline V and J ends were trimmed by 7 bases and 6 bases, with 12 bases remaining between them. This CDR3 spans 11 amino acids. CDR3: CSAAEGSEAFF. CDR3 sequence (DNA): TGCAGCGCCGCGGAGGGGTCTGAAGCTTTCTTT.

The CDR3 region has the DNA TGTGCCAGCAGCCCTGGGGGACAGTCCTATGGCTACACCTTC. Amino acids: CASSPGGQSYGYTF. The chain combines TRBV27 with TRBJ1-2, with 7 bases that match TRBD1. The V and J ends lost 6 bases and 4 bases, in that order; junction bases with no gene match: 8. CDR1 MNHEY and CDR2 SMNVEV come from the germline V gene (reference sequence). CDR3 size: 14 residues.

The chain recombines TRBV19 with TRBJ2-2; 14 bases fit TRBD2. The CDR3 runs to 15 residues. After removal of 4 bases from V and 5 bases from J, the junction contained 0 bases not matched to a gene. Germline loops: CDR1 LNHDA, CDR2 SQIVND (reference sequence). DNA of the CDR3: TGTGCCAGTAGTAGGACTAGCGGGAGGACCGGGGAGCTGTTTTTT. Translated, it gives CASSRTSGRTGELFF.

The chain carries TRBV28 and TRBJ1-1, with D possibly matching TRBD1 (5 bases). The CDR3 spans 15 residues. Germline CDR1 and CDR2: MDHEN and SYDVKM. The V and J ends lost 10 bases and 7 bases respectively, with 25 bases between them. CDR3 residues: CATRWGRARRDEAFF. CDR3 in DNA: TGTGCCACCCGATGGGGCAGGGCACGTCGAGATGAAGCTTTCTTT.

The V gene is TRBV10-3, the J gene TRBJ2-3, with 13 positions matching TRBD2. The junction had 4 bases not matched to a gene; V was cut back by 5 bases and J by 2 bases. CDR3 length equals 16 residues. Germline assignment: CDR1 ENHRY and CDR2 SYGVKD. The CDR3 DNA reads TGTGCCATCAGTCCCGGACTAGCGGGAGACACAGATACGCAGTATTTT. The encoded protein is CAISPGLAGDTDTQYF.

In its sample, this clone was seen a few times. This chain links TRBV21-1 with TRBJ1-4. TRBV21-1 is a pseudogene segment. CDR3 length equals 12 residues. The CDR3 nucleotides are TGTGCCCGCGGGACAACTAATGAAAAACTGTTTTTT. Amino acids: CARGTTNEKLFF.

The rearrangement joins TRBV7-2 to TRBJ2-3, with 8 bases matching TRBD1. V gave up 7 bases and J gave up 1 base; unmatched junction bases: 19. CDR1 is SGHTA and CDR2 is FQGNSA in the germline V gene. This CDR3 region has 19 residues. The CDR3, as DNA: TGTGCCAGCAAGGGGGGACCAGGGGGCGATTGGTGGGGCACAGATACGCAGTATTTT. Its translation is CASKGGPGGDWWGTDTQYF.

The V and J genes are TRBV20-1 and TRBJ1-2, with TRBD1 matching over 10 bases. The CDR3 is 14 residues long. With V trimmed by 3 bases and J by 8 bases, 9 bases remained unmatched. Germline V gene sequence: CDR1 DFQATT, CDR2 SNEGSKA (reference sequence). The CDR3 here is CSASGDRGLKGYTF. The CDR3 DNA reads TGCAGTGCTAGTGGGGACAGGGGTTTAAAAGGCTACACCTTC.

The J gene is TRBJ2-1, the V gene TRBV5-1, with TRBD2 matching 10 bases. The ends lost 1 base at V and 5 bases at J; junction bases unmatched: 3. Germline CDR1 SGHRS, CDR2 YFSETQ. The CDR3 sequence is 15 residues long. CDR3 sequence: CASSLLAGADNEQFF. The DNA for the CDR3 is TGCGCCAGCAGCTTGCTAGCGGGAGCGGACAATGAGCAGTTCTTC.

In this sample, this clone turned up once. As DNA, the CDR3 is TGTGCCAGCACCCCGATGGGGGCAGGCCCAGATACGCAGTATTTT. Protein sequence: CASTPMGAGPDTQYF. The chain links TRBV3-1 (or the pseudogene TRBV3-2) to TRBJ2-3; possible D gene TRBD1, 6 bases. Per germline, CDR1 LGHDT and CDR2 YNNKEL (reference sequence). V shed 7 bases and J shed 4 bases, with 18 bases lying between them. The CDR3 is made up of 15 amino acids.